The text below deals with one T cell receptor (beta chain). What this receptor recognizes is not known. A much bigger clone sits one base away, suggesting this may be a read error. The donors were 40 or so Caucasian individuals from Russia, aged 6 to 90 years, who were systemically healthy. Each donor gave 8 to 10 milliliters of peripheral blood, collected into EDTA-treated Vacutainer tubes. Ficoll-Paque density-gradient centrifugation was used to isolate PBMCs, with at least 7 million per sample. Total RNA was extracted from PBMCs with Trizol reagent, with at least 5 micrograms obtained per sample. For every donor, flow cytometry on a PBMC aliquot measured the percentage of naive CD45RAhigh/CD27high T cells. Libraries were built with 5' RACE. Sequencing was performed on an Illumina HiSeq 2500. A second PCR of 7 to 11 cycles was run with a J-beta primer mix and a sample-barcoded 5' primer. A unique molecular identifier was introduced onto each TCR beta cDNA molecule by a template-switch 5' adaptor carrying 12 random nucleotides. Each sample yielded at least 3 million CDR3-containing paired-end reads. First-strand cDNA synthesis was performed from all RNA using the Mint cDNA synthesis kit, with priming by a TRBC-specific oligonucleotide. All cDNA was treated with uracil-DNA glycosylase and then went through a first 18-cycle PCR with the universal primers M1SS and BC2_uni_R. As for how the authors treated the data: For normalization, 1 million high-quality reads were randomly selected from each sample, with every read carrying a distinct molecular identifier. Reads with shared molecular identifiers were discarded instead of being binned into consensus sequences. MiTCR, with a Q25 quality threshold and the strictest error-elimination algorithm, was used for CDR3 identification, clonotype clustering and error correction. A nonparametric unseen species model with Euler transformation was used to estimate a lower bound on total TCR beta diversity. The raw public reads went through TCRdb reprocessing: fastp at Q25, MiXCR clone calling, in-frame beta chains kept. CDR3 protein sequences are deduplicated, and each keeps its most common genes and DNA. TCRdb's processing, not the authors' own work, is the source of the V and J calls. This sample has around 1,100,000 distinct CDR3 sequences in its table, and 35% to 40% of those were observed once. About an eighth of the sample is held by the ten biggest clonotypes.

These data are taken from a study of blood T cells in healthy people across ages (dated by TCRdb to the mid-2010s). Regarding the complete study: In model experiments, template switching captured roughly one uniquely barcoded TCR beta cDNA molecule for every two T cells. Age-related changes in TCR beta repertoire diversity were measured in the study by deep sequencing normalized with unique cDNA molecular identifiers. The donors were split into four age groups: young (average about 15 years), middle-aged (39), aged (62) and long-lived (roughly 88). To avoid experimental bias, donors of different ages were randomly spread across the sequencing lanes. The study analyzed two additional independent replicas of 1 million unique cDNA reads from the same blood draw for two donors, one aged 18 to 30 and one aged 80 or older. General conclusions and limits of the study: Compared with the aged group, the long-lived group had more naive CD4+ T cells, fewer expanded clones and increased TCR diversity, suggesting age selection. A strong correlation was found between observed TCR beta diversity and the percentage of naive T cells measured by flow cytometry. Estimates of total diversity based on one million sequenced T cells were considered lower bounds and underestimates. Because the CMV infection status of the donors was unknown, age-related changes in expanded clonotypes may potentially have been confounded. Bulk unsorted PBMC profiling prevented conclusive comparison of naive and antigen-experienced compartments. As age increased, observed TCR beta diversity per million T cells dropped in a roughly linear way, and a significant reduction was already evident by age 40.

Measured from the cysteine to the phenylalanine, the CDR3 is 13 residues long. Of the read, only the CDR3 DNA is kept; its 39 bases are in frame from base 1. V and J are truncated by 5 bases and 8 bases respectively, leaving an intervening sequence of 15 bases. Sample: blood. This receptor was taken from a man between 18 and 35 years old in good health. This chain is built from TRBV12-3 or TRBV12-4 and TRBJ1-2; the D gene is possibly TRBD1, with 5 bases matching. The nucleotides read TGTGCCAGCAGTGTAGGGCAGGGCTGGGGCTACACCTTC. The encoded protein is CASSVGQGWGYTF.